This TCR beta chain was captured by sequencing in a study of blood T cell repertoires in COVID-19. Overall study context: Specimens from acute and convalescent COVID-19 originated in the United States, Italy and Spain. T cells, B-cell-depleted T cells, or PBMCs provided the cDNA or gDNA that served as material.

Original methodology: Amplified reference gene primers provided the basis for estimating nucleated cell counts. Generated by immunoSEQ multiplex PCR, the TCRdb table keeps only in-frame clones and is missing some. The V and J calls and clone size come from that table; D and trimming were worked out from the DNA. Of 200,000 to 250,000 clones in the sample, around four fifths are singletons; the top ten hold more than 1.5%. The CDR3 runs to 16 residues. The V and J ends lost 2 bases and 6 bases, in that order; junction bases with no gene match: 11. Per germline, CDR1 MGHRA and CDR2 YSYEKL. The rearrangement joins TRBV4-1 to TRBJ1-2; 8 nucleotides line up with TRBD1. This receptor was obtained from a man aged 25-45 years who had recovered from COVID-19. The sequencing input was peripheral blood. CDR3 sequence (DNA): TGCGCCAGCAGCCAACCCCTAGGACAGGGATCCGATGGCTACACCTTC. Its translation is CASSQPLGQGSDGYTF.